This T cell receptor beta chain was documented in a study of blood T cell repertoires in COVID-19 (TCRdb year 2020). With regard to the full study: Samples covering the acute and convalescent phases of COVID-19 were provided by collaborators in the United States, Italy and Spain. The prospective study material was composed of cDNA or gDNA derived from T cells, B-cell-depleted T cells, or PBMCs. Subjects who had been exposed to COVID-19, were actively infected with it, or had recovered from it provided the deeply sampled blood TCRbeta repertoires that made up the dataset. A freely available public database, intended as a resource for researchers studying the immune response to SARS-CoV-2, is where the repertoires were released. Samples were obtained from the ongoing ImmuneRACE study (first 160 participants) and from 1,200 or so subjects provided by 6 global collaborators. The sample metadata nearly always contained a de-identified subject ID, COVID-19 status, age in years and sex. Where HLA class I and class II types were available, the types were taken from metadata supplied by the sample provider, not from assay-based typing.

From the cysteine up to the phenylalanine, the CDR3 has a length of 15 residues. Here the CDR3 DNA is all that survives: 45 bases in frame from base 1. CDR1 and CDR2 are drawn from the germline V gene (reference sequence): LNHDA, SQIVND. V is cut by 5 bases and J by 4 bases, and the space between the germline ends is 17 bases. Whole blood was collected in K2EDTA tubes by collaborating institutions according to the institutions' own protocols. For TCRbeta analysis, collaborator samples were shipped as frozen whole blood, as isolated PBMCs, or as DNA extracted from either sample type. Results the study describes overall, beyond this receptor: Clinical and demographic metadata were provided uncurated, with the amount varying by source and participant.

The immunoSEQ Assay, a bias-controlled multiplex PCR, was used to amplify TCRbeta CDR3 regions from genomic DNA. As for how the authors treated the data: Nucleated cell counts per sample were estimated from amplification of reference gene primers within the assay. To quantify the absolute abundance of each unique TCRbeta CDR3 rearrangement, sequence reads were collapsed and filtered. For each sample, productive Simpson clonality was calculated as the square root of Simpson's diversity index across productive rearrangements. Imported from immuneACCESS, the table was reduced by TCRdb to in-frame sequences with V and J called. These copies leave out some clones; in studies compared against another copy, an unresolved V gene accounts for under half, and the cause of the remainder is not known. Clone size and V and J calls were adopted from that table, with D and trimming inferred from the DNA. The sample includes 99,000 or so clones, with just under 85% observed a single time. Approximately 3.3% of the sample comes from the top ten.

On this clone itself: The antigen this receptor binds is unknown. Within one base of it there is no much larger clone, and no base qualities were kept.

The sequencing input was peripheral blood. The TCR comes from a woman aged 80 or over with active or convalescent COVID-19. The rearranged chain carries TRBV19 and TRBJ1-2, with the D gene not clear enough to name. The CDR3 protein sequence reads: CASSPKSTNIYGYTF. The DNA reads as follows: TGTGCCAGTAGTCCGAAATCGACAAATATCTATGGCTACACCTTC.